Listed below are T cell receptor beta chains from one sample, sequenced in a study of T-cell memory formation after mild COVID-19. TCRdb recomputed calls from the 5' RACE reads with MiXCR, one row per CDR3 protein. The table has hundreds of thousands of distinct CDR3 sequences, around 17% seen once; the top ten hold 20% to 25%. Material for sequencing was PBMCs or a T cell subset sorted from them (not recorded which). The source is a man aged 18-30 years who had mild COVID-19 (a few samples of this study predate the infection). Cell type and time point are not known. Each CDR3 is given with its conserved first and last residue. A D gene is named only where the DNA matches it firmly. A row's size may be missing; if present it is once, few, many or a size class.

>.|TRBJ1-1|TRBV4-1|.
TGCGCCAGCAGCCCGTCATACCGCGCCGCCACTGAAGCTTTCTTT
CASSPSYRAATEAFF
>.|TRBJ2-5|TRBV28|.
TGTGCCAGCAGCCCCGGAGGGACAGCGGGAGAGACCCAGTACTTC
CASSPGGTAGETQYF
>.|TRBJ2-3|TRBV7-9|many
TGTGCCAGCAGCTTACCCCCCAGAGGACGCAGCACAGATACGCAGTATTTT
CASSLPPRGRSTDTQYF
>.|TRBJ1-1|TRBV2|few
TGTGCCAGCAGCGAACAGGGCTACACTGAAGCTTTCTTT
CASSEQGYTEAFF
>.|TRBJ2-1|TRBV18|.
TGTGCCAGCTCACCACCGGCAGGGGACGAGCAGTTCTTC
CASSPPAGDEQFF
>.|TRBJ2-5|TRBV20-1|.
TGCAGTGCTAGAGGTCGATATGGCAGATCCCCAGAGACCCAGTACTTC
CSARGRYGRSPETQYF
>.|TRBJ1-5|TRBV3-1|.
TGTGACAGCAGCCGGGGGGCAAGTCAGTTCAATCAGCCCCAGCATTTT
CDSSRGASQFNQPQHF
>.|TRBJ2-2|TRBV12-3/TRBV12-4|few
TGTGCCAGCAGTTTGCATCTCCAGGGGATCGGGGAGCTGTTTTTT
CASSLHLQGIGELFF
>.|TRBJ2-5|TRBV12-3/TRBV12-4|.
TGTGCCAGCAGCGTGAACAGGGTTGGCCAGTACTTC
CASSVNRVGQYF
>.|TRBJ2-1|TRBV20-1|.
TGCAGTGCTAGAGTAGTGGGCCCGTATGAGCAGTTCTTC
CSARVVGPYEQFF
>.|TRBJ1-2|TRBV5-6|few
TGTGCCAGCAGCTACAGAAACTATGGCTACACCTTC
CASSYRNYGYTF
>.|TRBJ1-2|TRBV5-1|few
TGCGCCAGCAGCTTGGAAGGGCCCCTCTATGGCTACACCTTC
CASSLEGPLYGYTF
>.|TRBJ1-5|TRBV20-1|few
TGCAGTGCTGGGGCCCGCCAGCCCCAGCATTTT
CSAGARQPQHF
>.|TRBJ2-3|TRBV24-1|.
TGTGCCACCAGTGATTTGGGGACAGATACGCAGTATTTT
CATSDLGTDTQYF
>.|TRBJ2-5|TRBV20-1|once
TGCAGTGCTACCGACGGAGGGGGTGGGGAGACCCAGTACTTC
CSATDGGGGETQYF
>.|TRBJ2-7|TRBV5-6|few
TGTGCCAGCAGCTTGGGACTAGGGACCTACGAGCAGTACTTC
CASSLGLGTYEQYF
>.|TRBJ2-4|TRBV2|.
TGTGCCAGCAGTTGGACCGTAGCCAAAAACATTCAGTACTTC
CASSWTVAKNIQYF
>.|TRBJ2-2|TRBV24-1|.
TGTGCCACCAGTGGCACCGGGGAGCTGTTTTTT
CATSGTGELFF
>TRBD2|TRBJ2-7|TRBV4-3|many
TGCGCCAGCAGCCAAGAAGCTCCGGGAGGTCCGGCCGAGCAGTACTTC
CASSQEAPGGPAEQYF
>.|TRBJ2-4|TRBV5-1|few
TGCGCCAGCAGCTTTACTGGGCTAGCCAAAAACATTCAGTACTTC
CASSFTGLAKNIQYF
>.|TRBJ1-1|TRBV20-1|few
TGCAGTGCCCTTAGGAACACTGAAGCTTTCTTT
CSALRNTEAFF
>TRBD2|TRBJ2-5|TRBV30|few
TGTGCCTGGAGTGTACTAGCGGAGACCCAGTACTTC
CAWSVLAETQYF
>.|TRBJ2-5|TRBV7-7|few
TGTGCCAGCAGCTTAGCGCTGGTTCAAGAGACCCAGTACTTC
CASSLALVQETQYF
>TRBD2|TRBJ2-5|TRBV12-3/TRBV12-4|few
TGTGCCAGCAGTCCCCTGACTAGCCGAGTTGAGACCCAGTACTTC
CASSPLTSRVETQYF
>.|TRBJ1-1|TRBV2|few
TGTGCCAGCAGGCTAATGGGGAACACTGAAGCTTTCTTT
CASRLMGNTEAFF
>TRBD1|TRBJ1-2|TRBV7-9|.
TGTGCCAGCAGCAACATACCGGGACAGGGTCTCTATGGCTACACCTTC
CASSNIPGQGLYGYTF
>.|TRBJ1-5|TRBV7-9|few
TGTGCCAGCAGCTTAGTGGGCGGCGGGCCCCAGCATTTT
CASSLVGGGPQHF
>.|TRBJ2-5|TRBV5-1|few
TGCGCCAGCAGCTACGGGGCGTCGATAGAGACCCAGTACTTC
CASSYGASIETQYF
>TRBD2|TRBJ2-1|TRBV5-1|.
TGCGCCAGCAGCCGGGGGACTAGCGGGGGCCTCCAACAGTTCTTC
CASSRGTSGGLQQFF
>TRBD2|TRBJ2-7|TRBV4-1|few
TGCGCCAGCAGCCAAGACGGGACTAGCGGGTCCTGGGGTTACGAGCAGTACTTC
CASSQDGTSGSWGYEQYF
>TRBD1|TRBJ1-2|TRBV6-2/TRBV6-3|few
TGTGCCAGCAGTTCGTCAGGGGGCTTTGGCTACACCTTC
CASSSSGGFGYTF
>.|TRBJ2-1|TRBV7-3|.
TGTGCCAGCAGCTTTGGGTTAGGGGATGAGCAGTTCTTC
CASSFGLGDEQFF
>.|TRBJ2-2|TRBV7-7|few
TGTGCCAGCAGCTTAGCCCGAGCCGGGGAGCTGTTTTTT
CASSLARAGELFF
>.|TRBJ1-5|TRBV6-6|.
TGTGCCAGCAGTTATATGACAGAGGACAATCAGCCCCAGCATTTT
CASSYMTEDNQPQHF
>TRBD1|TRBJ2-5|TRBV18|.
TGTGCCAGCTCACCACGACAGGGGGGTCAAGAGACCCAGTACTTC
CASSPRQGGQETQYF
>TRBD1|TRBJ1-6|TRBV12-3/TRBV12-4|few
TGTGCCAGCAGCCCGGACAGGGGGAGGGTTTCACCCCTCCACTTT
CASSPDRGRVSPLHF
>.|TRBJ1-3|TRBV6-5|.
TGTGCCAGCAGTTATGAAAACTCTGGAAACACCATATATTTT
CASSYENSGNTIYF
>TRBD1|TRBJ1-1|TRBV12-3/TRBV12-4|.
TGTGCCAGCAGTCAGGGGGCAGGGGCTTTCTTT
CASSQGAGAFF
>.|TRBJ1-1|TRBV7-9|.
TGTGCCAGCAGCTTAGACGGTAGCGGCGAAGCTTTCTTT
CASSLDGSGEAFF
>.|TRBJ2-5|TRBV4-3|few
TGCGCCAGCAGCCAAGGCCGGGACTCGGACCAAGAGACCCAGTACTTC
CASSQGRDSDQETQYF
>TRBD2|TRBJ2-3|TRBV11-2|few
TGTGCCAGCAGCTCCGAGTCTGGCGGGGGTGCTAGCACAGATACGCAGTATTTT
CASSSESGGGASTDTQYF
>TRBD2|TRBJ2-3|TRBV20-1|.
TGCAGTGCTAGACCTCGATCTAGCGGAGTCACAGATACGCAGTATTTT
CSARPRSSGVTDTQYF
>.|TRBJ2-2|TRBV6-4|.
TGTGCCAGCAGTCCAGAGATGGCCACCGGGGAGCTGTTTTTT
CASSPEMATGELFF
>.|TRBJ2-1|TRBV5-6|few
TGTGCCAGCAGCCCCTGGGGACACAATGAGCAGTTCTTC
CASSPWGHNEQFF
>TRBD1|TRBJ2-7|TRBV6-2/TRBV6-3|many
TGTGCCAGCAGTCCAATTGGACAGGGGGTCTACGAGCAGTACTTC
CASSPIGQGVYEQYF
>.|TRBJ1-5|TRBV18|few
TGTGCCAGCTCACCCGGGACAATCCTTCAGCCCCAGCATTTT
CASSPGTILQPQHF
>.|TRBJ1-2|TRBV6-5|few
TGTGCCAGCAGTTACTCCCCCCGGGGACCCTATGGCTACACCTTC
CASSYSPRGPYGYTF
>.|TRBJ2-5|TRBV4-1|.
TGCGCCAGCAGCCAAGGTGGCATACCGTGGGAGACCCAGTACTTC
CASSQGGIPWETQYF
>TRBD2|TRBJ2-2|TRBV7-8|.
TGTGCCAGCAGCCCCGGGACTAGCGGGGGGACCGGGGAGCTGTTTTTT
CASSPGTSGGTGELFF
>TRBD1|TRBJ2-7|TRBV11-2|.
TGTGCCAGCCGCCGGACAGGGGATAACTCCTACGAGCAGTACTTC
CASRRTGDNSYEQYF
>TRBD1|TRBJ2-1|TRBV29-1|few
TGCAGCGCTAGGGGGCTGGATGAGCAGTTCTTC
CSARGLDEQFF
>.|TRBJ2-3|TRBV5-1|few
TGCGCCAGCAGCTTGGCGAGTACCGCAGATACGCAGTATTTT
CASSLASTADTQYF
>.|TRBJ2-6|TRBV18|.
TGTGCCAGCTCACTGGCGGGGGCGCAGGCCAACGTCCTGACTTTC
CASSLAGAQANVLTF
>TRBD1|TRBJ2-1|TRBV2|.
TGTGCCAGCAGGGAATGGGGACAGGAGCAGTTCTTC
CASREWGQEQFF
>TRBD1|TRBJ2-4|TRBV18|many
TGTGCCAGCTCACCGGGACAGGAGAACATTCAGTACTTC
CASSPGQENIQYF
>TRBD1|TRBJ1-4|TRBV4-1|.
TGCGCCAGCAGCCAGACCGGGACAGGGAATGAAAAACTGTTTTTT
CASSQTGTGNEKLFF
>.|TRBJ1-1|TRBV20-1|.
TGCAGTGCCCCGCGGCCAGGAATGAACACTGAAGCTTTCTTT
CSAPRPGMNTEAFF
>.|TRBJ1-6|TRBV28|once
TGTGCCAGCAGTTTACGGCCGGGGAGGGGCCTTTCACCCCTCCACTTT
CASSLRPGRGLSPLHF
>.|TRBJ1-3|TRBV4-1|.
TGCGCCAGCAGCTTAGGGAACTCTGGAAACACCATATATTTT
CASSLGNSGNTIYF